This T cell receptor beta chain was observed in a study of T cell responses to AZD1222 COVID-19 vaccine (dated by TCRdb to the early 2020s). Broadly, across the study: A total of 230 or so trial participants underwent TCR sequencing, of whom 207 received two doses of AZD1222 and about 25 received two doses of the MenACWY control vaccine. Trial participants were enrolled by age into 18-55, 56-69 and 70-plus year subgroups, with about 150, 28 and 57 TCR-sequenced participants respectively. What the authors observed across the whole study: Because no day 14 peak-response samples were available, repertoires were characterized only after the peak T cell response. Conclusions about previously exposed vaccinees are limited, since just 6 or 7 AZD1222 recipients were seropositive for SARS-CoV-2 at baseline. The 56-69-year group was small, and its depth increase did not reach significance, likely because of low power. Most participants were white British and females outnumbered males, and the authors suggested that clonal diversity may have been underestimated. Vaccine-associated CD4 TCRs spanned the whole spike protein, with dominant responses in regions 160-218 and 743-854. A significant rise in spike-specific TCR breadth and depth was observed after two AZD1222 doses relative to day 0 and relative to MenACWY recipients. Reportedly, almost half of the unique spike-specific TCRs recognized epitopes lying outside the regions that are mutated in the B.1.351 and B.1.1.7 variants.

The CDR3 regions of human TCRbeta chains were analyzed by immunosequencing. As for how the authors treated the data: Repertoire TCRs were matched against a reference library of SARS-CoV-2-specific TCRs generated with the MIRA antigen-specificity platform. Breadth was defined as the fraction of unique TCRs that were SARS-CoV-2-associated, and depth was defined as the fraction of total T cells that were SARS-CoV-2-associated. Using the MIRA data, each spike-specific TCR was assigned both to the spike region to which the TCR was reactive and to a CD4 or CD8 class. Log10-transformed breadth and depth values were compared by one-way ANOVA with Sidak's multiple comparisons tests. The clones in this table, taken by TCRdb from immuneACCESS, are in-frame only. Not every clone is retained; where verified, under half of the shortfall comes from an unresolved V gene, and the cause of the rest is unknown. That table furnishes V, J and clone size, whereas the DNA furnished D and trimming. The sample profile shows tens of thousands of clones; 80% to 95% of them were found once. Around 3.2% of the sample is taken by the ten largest.

Per the publication, the time point label means: about 28 days (+/-7) after the second vaccine dose. AZD1222 recipients with second doses at about 4 weeks or about 12 weeks were pooled, because spike-specific TCR depth and breadth did not differ between schedules. Samples from vaccinated people were obtained from the UK trials COV001 and COV002, which included a single-blind randomized controlled phase 2/3 trial of AZD1222 (ChAdOx1 nCoV-19) in healthy adults. For TCRbeta chain sequencing, PBMC samples were collected from trial participants at day 0 and at day 28 after the second dose. Turning to this clone: Its specific antigen is unknown. One base away there is no much larger clone; base qualities are not given.

The trim is 0 bases for V and 6 bases for J, with a gap of 15 bases between the germline ends. The germline V gene sets CDR1 to MNHNS and CDR2 to SASEGT. Counted from cysteine to phenylalanine, this CDR3 has 15 amino acids. Only the CDR3 region is kept as DNA, spanning 45 bases read in frame from base 1. The V gene is TRBV6-1 and the J gene is TRBJ2-7; confidence is insufficient to name the D gene. Here the sequenced sample was peripheral blood, taken 28 days after the second AZD1222 dose. The sequence was collected from an adult who received the AZD1222 COVID-19 vaccine. The CDR3 in this case is CASSEAGGTPLEQYF. In nucleotides, the sequence is TGTGCCAGCAGTGAAGCAGGCGGCACCCCCCTCGAGCAGTACTTC.